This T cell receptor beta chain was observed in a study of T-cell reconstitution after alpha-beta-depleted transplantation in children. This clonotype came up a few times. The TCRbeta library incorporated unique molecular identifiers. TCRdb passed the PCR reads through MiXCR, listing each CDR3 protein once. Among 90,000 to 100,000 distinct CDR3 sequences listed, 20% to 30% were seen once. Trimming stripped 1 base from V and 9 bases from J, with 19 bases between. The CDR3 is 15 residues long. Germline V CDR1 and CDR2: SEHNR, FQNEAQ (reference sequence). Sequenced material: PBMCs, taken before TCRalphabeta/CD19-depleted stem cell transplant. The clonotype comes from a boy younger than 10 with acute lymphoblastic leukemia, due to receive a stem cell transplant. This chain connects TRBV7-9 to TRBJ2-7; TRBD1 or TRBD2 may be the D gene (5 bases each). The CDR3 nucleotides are TGTGCCAGCAGCTTAGATCTGGACACGGGGTTGGGGCAGTACTTC. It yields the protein CASSLDLDTGLGQYF.